This T cell receptor beta chain stems from a study of blood T cells in healthy people across ages. General observations from the study: Aged donors had fewer naive CD4+ cells and lower diversity than long-lived donors.

The V gene lost 6 bases and the J gene lost 2 bases, with 15 bases spanning the gap. Germline CDR1 reads DFQATT; CDR2 reads SNEGSKA (reference sequence). CDR3 size: 14 residues. The use of a sample-barcoded 5' primer and a J-beta primer mix characterized a second PCR of roughly 6 to 12 cycles. TCRdb analysed the 5' RACE reads with MiXCR anew, one entry per CDR3 protein. The sample yields 1.2 million to 1.5 million distinct CDR3 sequences, 59% seen once. A note on this clonotype: The antigen is unknown.

The chain recombines TRBV20-1 with TRBJ2-3; D possibly corresponds to TRBD1 (5 bases). This clonotype was sampled from a man between 18 and 29 years old in good health. The material sequenced was blood. In nucleotides, the CDR3 is TGCAGTGCCCCCACCGGACACGACACAGATACGCAGTATTTT. This gives the protein CSAPTGHDTDTQYF.